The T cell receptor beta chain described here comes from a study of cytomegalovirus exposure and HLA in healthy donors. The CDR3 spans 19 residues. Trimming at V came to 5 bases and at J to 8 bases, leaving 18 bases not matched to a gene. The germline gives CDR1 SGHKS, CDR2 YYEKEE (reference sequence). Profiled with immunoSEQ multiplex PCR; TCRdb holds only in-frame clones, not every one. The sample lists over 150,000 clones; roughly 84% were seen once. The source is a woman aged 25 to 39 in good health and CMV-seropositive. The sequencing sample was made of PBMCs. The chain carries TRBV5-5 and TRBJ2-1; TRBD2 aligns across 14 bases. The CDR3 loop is CASRPRLAGGPIPEDEQFF. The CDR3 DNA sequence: TGTGCCAGCAGACCCCGACTAGCGGGAGGGCCAATCCCCGAGGATGAGCAGTTCTTC.